Here is one TCR beta chain with its context. Its antigen remains unidentified. In germline, CDR1 is KGHSH, CDR2 LQKENI. The CDR3 is 18 amino acids. The record originates from a study of monozygotic twins with inflammatory bowel disease. For every donor, one blood sample of approximately 2.5 ml was drawn. Findings and limits, study-wide: Varying immunosuppressive regimens may have increased patient repertoire variability. There was no way to distinguish the different T cell subtypes.

For every TCR library, about 3,400 ng of total RNA was used. Each CDR3 protein gets one entry in TCRdb, which reprocessed the 5' RACE reads and gives no DNA. Its clone listing holds approximately 400,000 distinct CDR3 sequences. The sample consisted of blood. The chain links TRBV18 to TRBJ2-7; as DNA is missing, the TRBD1 call by TCRdb cannot be tested. This receptor was taken from a human donor with ulcerative colitis or Crohn's disease, or a healthy co-twin of an affected twin (not recorded which). CDR3 protein: CASSPLGVQAQGLYEQYF.